This T cell receptor beta chain was identified in a study of CD8+ T cells in alopecia areata. As for the study in general: The study gave treated patients oral tofacitinib at 5 to 10 mg twice daily. Patients took tofacitinib for 6 to 18 months, followed by 6 drug-free months.

Specified treatment: oral pan-JAK inhibitor, 5-10 mg twice daily. Regarding the study as a whole: The link between baseline CD8+ expansion and response remains uncertain with one nonresponder. Clonality exceeded that of normal scalp in lesional scalp, most notably in alopecia totalis/universalis.

Extracted RNA was reverse transcribed into cDNA, the sequencing template. The assay was immunoSEQ multiplex PCR, and TCRdb's table has in-frame clones only and misses some. The data show 150,000 to 250,000 clones, 58% seen once. Turning to this clone: The antigen is undetermined.

V trimming: 4 bases; J trimming: 4 bases; junction bases outside the gene matches: 18. The germline V gene has CDR1 SGHVS and CDR2 FQNEAQ. The CDR3 spans 19 residues. The sequencing used CD4+ T cells sorted from blood, collected at week 24, from a patient treated with tofacitinib. The clonotype comes from a human donor with alopecia areata. V is TRBV7-8 and J is TRBJ2-5, with 10 bases identical to TRBD2. CDR3 nucleotides: TGTGCCAGCAGCTCCGCGAGGGCTAGCGGGAGTAATCGTCGAGAGACCCAGTACTTC. Amino acid sequence: CASSSARASGSNRRETQYF. The full variable domain, rest sourced from reference TRBV7-8 and TRBJ2-5, is GAGVSQSPRYKVAKRGQDVALRCDPISGHVSLFWYQQALGQGPEFLTYFQNEAQLDKSGLPSDRFFAERPEGSVSTLKIQRTQQEDSAVYLCASSSARASGSNRRETQYFGPGTRLLVL.